The 17 T cell receptor beta chains presented below share a single source sample, sequenced in a study of preoperative IRX-2 immunotherapy in early breast cancer. Documented treatment: preoperative locoregional IRX-2 cytokine immunotherapy. TCRdb's table, derived via immunoSEQ multiplex PCR, lists solely in-frame clones and lacks some. This sample has 32,000 or so clones, with around four fifths found just once. Sequencing used lymph node tissue, obtained from a patient treated with IRX-2 immunotherapy. These receptors were taken from a human donor with breast cancer.

The rearrangement links TRBV19 to TRBJ2-1; 12 bases match TRBD2. CDR1 LNHDA and CDR2 SQIVND come from the germline V gene (reference sequence). J lost 4 bases, V lost 0 bases, and 4 bases had no gene match. The CDR3 spans 17 residues. CDR3 DNA sequence: TGTGCCAGTAGTATAGACCGACTAGCGGGAGATTACAATGAGCAGTTCTTC. It encodes CASSIDRLAGDYNEQFF.

This clone has a single count. This chain links TRBV19 with TRBJ1-2, with D maybe TRBD1 (5 bases). The germline V and J ends were trimmed by 5 bases and 4 bases, with 17 bases remaining between them. CDR1 and CDR2 from the germline V gene are LNHDA and SQIVND (reference sequence). The length of the CDR3 is 15 residues. CDR3 DNA: TGTGCCAGTAGTTCCCCGACACGGGGCGGCTATGGCTACACCTTC. It codes for CASSSPTRGGYGYTF.

The J gene is TRBJ2-3, the V gene TRBV5-1; a weak D match, TRBD1 (6 bases). The V gene lost 2 bases and the J gene lost 2 bases, with 12 bases spanning the gap. The germline CDR1 and CDR2 sequences are SGHRS and YFSETQ. The CDR3 has 15 residues. The chain's CDR3 is CASSFATGTTDTQYF. The CDR3 DNA follows: TGCGCCAGCAGCTTCGCGACAGGTACCACAGATACGCAGTATTTT.

Here the CDR3 reads CASSPRTGGSNEKLFF. Written as DNA, the CDR3 is TGTGCCAGCTCACCACGGACGGGAGGTTCTAATGAAAAACTGTTTTTT. This chain links TRBV18 with TRBJ1-4; the D is unclear. V lost 1 base and J lost 3, with 12 bases in between. This CDR3 comprises 16 residues. Germline V gene lookup returns CDR1 KGHSH and CDR2 LQKENI. The entire variable domain, with the rest obtained from reference TRBV18 and TRBJ1-4, is as follows: NAGVMQNPRHLVRRRGQEARLRCSPMKGHSHVYWYRQLPEEGLKFMVYLQKENIIDESGMPKERFSAEFPKEGPSILRIQQVVRGDSAAYFCASSPRTGGSNEKLFFGSGTQLSVL.

With respect to this clone: This specimen includes other DNA sequences encoding the same CDR3. The chain is built from TRBV18 and TRBJ2-7; unclear D gene. CDR3 length equals 12 residues. CDR1 is KGHSH, CDR2 LQKENI, per germline. Trimming removed 2 bases from V and 2 bases from J, with 4 bases in between. CDR3 nucleotide sequence: TGTGCCAGCTCACCAGGCACCTACGAGCAGTACTTC. This codes for CASSPGTYEQYF.

This clone was observed a handful of times. This chain links TRBV6-8 with TRBJ2-1, with D possibly TRBD2 on 6 matching bases. Germline loops: CDR1 MNHGY, CDR2 SAAAGT. V lost 5 bases and J lost 13, with 18 bases in between. The CDR3 is made up of 13 amino acids. Written as DNA, the CDR3 is TGTGCCAGCAGTGATTTCTCCGGCGGGGCACAGTTCTTC. Protein product: CASSDFSGGAQFF.

By share, this clone counts as medium-sized. The chain has TRBV29-1 and TRBJ2-2; TRBD1 matches at 9 bases. CDR3 length: 15 residues. Germline values: CDR1 SQVTM, CDR2 ANQGSEA. The junction had 11 bases not matched to a gene; V was cut back by 6 bases and J by 6 bases. CDR3: CSVPAGTGFAGELFF. CDR3 bases: TGCAGCGTACCGGCCGGGACAGGGTTCGCCGGGGAGCTGTTTTTT.

This clone was observed once. The chain carries TRBV4-1 and TRBJ2-1; TRBD2 agrees at 8 bases. CDR3 length equals 15 residues. The V segment lost 2 bases and the J segment 4 bases; nucleotides outside the gene matches: 4. The germline gives CDR1 MGHRA, CDR2 YSYEKL. The DNA of the CDR3 is TGCGCCAGCAGCCAACTAAGCGGGGGATACAATGAGCAGTTCTTC. It codes for CASSQLSGGYNEQFF.

The chain couples TRBV19 to TRBJ1-1; D possibly corresponds to TRBD1 (6 bases). The CDR3 runs 16 residues. Trimming shortened V by 4 bases and J by 3 bases, and 18 bases separated the two germline ends. Germline loops: CDR1 LNHDA, CDR2 SQIVND (reference sequence). The CDR3 protein is CASSSPRGSLDTEAFF. Here the CDR3 DNA reads TGTGCCAGTAGTAGCCCCAGGGGTAGTCTGGACACTGAAGCTTTCTTT. Full variable domain (outside the CDR3, taken from reference TRBV19 and TRBJ1-1): DGGITQSPKYLFRKEGQNVTLSCEQNLNHDAMYWYRQDPGQGLRLIYYSQIVNDFQKGDIAEGYSVSREKKESFPLTVTSAQKNPTAFYLCASSSPRGSLDTEAFFGQGTRLTVV.

The chain recombines TRBV6-8 with TRBJ1-4; the match to TRBD1 covers 7 bases. The CDR3 contains 14 residues. J was trimmed by 3 bases and V by 6 bases; bases with no gene match: 4. Germline lookup yields CDR1 MNHGY and CDR2 SAAAGT. The CDR3 coding sequence is TGTGCCAGCAGCCTACAGGGGCCTAATGAAAAACTGTTTTTT. It encodes CASSLQGPNEKLFF.

The V call is TRBV28, the J call TRBJ2-3; 7 positions agree with TRBD2. CDR3 length: 18 amino acids. Looked up from germline, CDR1 is MDHEN and CDR2 is SYDVKM. J lost 2 bases, V lost 3 bases, and 14 bases had no gene match. This chain's CDR3 is CASSLLGHEGGNTDTQYF. The CDR3 coding sequence is TGTGCCAGCAGTTTGTTGGGCCATGAGGGAGGGAACACAGATACGCAGTATTTT.

This clone was observed a single time. Written as DNA, the CDR3 is TGTGCCATCAGTGAGTCGCCCCACAATGAGCAGTTCTTC. It codes for CAISESPHNEQFF. The J gene is TRBJ2-1, the V gene TRBV10-3, with no clear D. The CDR3 runs 13 residues. Trimming shortened V by 0 bases and J by 5 bases, and 5 bases separated the two germline ends. Germline assignment: CDR1 ENHRY and CDR2 SYGVKD.

The chain has TRBV2 and TRBJ2-2, with TRBD2 as a possible D gene (6 bases). Germline CDR1 reads SNHLY; CDR2 reads FYNNEI. The CDR3 sequence is 14 residues long. Between the trimmed V and J ends, which lost 2 bases and 4 bases, there was a span of 8 bases. DNA for the CDR3: TGTGCCAGCAGTGAATTAGCGGCCACCGGGGAGCTGTTTTTT. This sequence encodes CASSELAATGELFF.

This chain connects TRBV6-8 to TRBJ2-1, with 7 bases aligning to TRBD1. Germline lookup yields CDR1 MNHGY and CDR2 SAAAGT. The length of the CDR3 is 16 residues. The V gene end was trimmed by 5 bases and the J gene end by 0 bases; junction bases not matched to a gene: 7. The CDR3 loop reads CASSTGTANSYNEQFF. The CDR3 coding sequence is TGTGCCAGCAGTACCGGGACAGCAAACTCCTACAATGAGCAGTTCTTC.

The chain carries TRBV19 and TRBJ2-1; 7 positions match TRBD1. Germline assignment: CDR1 LNHDA and CDR2 SQIVND (reference sequence). J was trimmed by 0 bases and V by 3 bases; bases with no gene match: 5. The CDR3 runs to 16 residues. The CDR3 sequence: CASSIAGTASYNEQFF. The CDR3 DNA reads TGTGCCAGTAGTATTGCCGGGACAGCCTCCTACAATGAGCAGTTCTTC.

The chain carries TRBV18 and TRBJ1-1; D gene ambiguous. V was shortened by 3 bases and J by 0 bases, with 5 bases between the two germline ends. Germline CDR1 is KGHSH and CDR2 is LQKENI. The CDR3 runs 13 residues. CDR3 residues: CASSPDMNTEAFF. The DNA for the CDR3 is TGTGCCAGCTCACCTGACATGAACACTGAAGCTTTCTTT. Using reference TRBV18 and TRBJ1-1 for the parts outside the CDR3, the full variable domain is NAGVMQNPRHLVRRRGQEARLRCSPMKGHSHVYWYRQLPEEGLKFMVYLQKENIIDESGMPKERFSAEFPKEGPSILRIQQVVRGDSAAYFCASSPDMNTEAFFGQGTRLTVV.

This chain uses TRBV6-8 with TRBJ1-3, with D possibly TRBD1 on 5 matching bases. V lost 0 bases, J lost 3 bases, and 15 bases lay in between. The CDR3 is 17 residues long. CDR1 MNHGY and CDR2 SAAAGT come from the germline V gene. The DNA for the CDR3 is TGTGCCAGCAGTTACTCGAAGCAGGGCACTGGTGGAAACACCATATATTTT. The encoded protein is CASSYSKQGTGGNTIYF.